Below, 27 T cell receptor beta chains from the same sample are listed, as sequenced in a study of blood T cell repertoires in COVID-19. Using immunoSEQ multiplex PCR, the repertoire was profiled, and TCRdb retains in-frame clones only, with some absent. The sample records 300,000 to 350,000 clones, around 90% being singletons. Sequencing was done on a sample of PBMCs or T cells enriched from blood (not recorded which). These receptor sequences come from a man aged 30-40 years who had recovered from COVID-19.

The J gene is TRBJ2-1, the V gene TRBV5-4; 7 positions agree with TRBD1. Germline V gene data show CDR1 as SGHNT and CDR2 as YYREEE (reference sequence). Germline trimming cut 0 bases from V and 8 bases from J; bases unmatched to any gene: 8. CDR3 size: 15 residues. CDR3 residues: CASSLGGGKNDEQFF. The CDR3 DNA reads TGTGCCAGCAGCTTGGGAGGGGGCAAGAACGATGAGCAGTTCTTC.

The V gene is TRBV2, the J gene TRBJ1-2; D is unclear. This CDR3 contains 13 residues. Germline CDR1 and CDR2: SNHLY and FYNNEI. V lost 7 bases and J lost 8, with 17 bases in between. Written as DNA, the CDR3 is TGTGCCAGCACCCTGGTACTAGCTAAGGGCTACACCTTC. Translating gives CASTLVLAKGYTF.

CDR3 in amino acids: CASSNTQSGDYGYTF. CDR3 bases: TGCGCCAGCAGCAACACTCAATCCGGGGACTATGGCTACACCTTC. The rearrangement links TRBV5-1 to TRBJ1-2; no clear D gene. CDR1 SGHRS and CDR2 YFSETQ come from the germline V gene. Deletions cut 4 bases from V and 3 bases from J, with 16 bases between. The CDR3 length is 15 residues.

The chain links TRBV27 to TRBJ2-7; 8 nucleotides match TRBD2. Unmatched junction bases numbered 6, after V lost 5 bases and J lost 0 bases. The V gene's germline CDR1 is MNHEY and CDR2 SMNVEV (reference sequence). CDR3 length: 15 residues. The CDR3 DNA reads TGTGCCAGCAGTCCGACCGGGACTAGCTCCTACGAGCAGTACTTC. Protein sequence: CASSPTGTSSYEQYF.

V gene TRBV5-6 combines with J gene TRBJ2-4; 7 positions match TRBD2. The junction had 6 bases not matched to a gene; V was cut back by 0 bases and J by 0 bases. The germline V gene has CDR1 SGHDT and CDR2 YYEEEE. The CDR3 loop spans 17 amino acids. The CDR3 sequence is CASSLGRAGLAKNIQYF. The CDR3 nucleotides are TGTGCCAGCAGCTTGGGCAGAGCGGGGCTAGCCAAAAACATTCAGTACTTC.

The CDR3 sequence: CASSLEAGFGSPLHF. The CDR3 nucleotides read TGTGCCAGCAGCTTAGAGGCAGGGTTCGGTTCACCCCTCCACTTT. V and J are TRBV7-9 and TRBJ1-6; a possible D gene is TRBD1 (5 bases). The CDR3 totals 15 residues. Germline V gene lookup returns CDR1 SEHNR and CDR2 FQNEAQ (reference sequence). V lost 1 base and J lost 9, with 13 bases in between.

CDR3 in DNA: TGTGCCTGGAGTTTAGCGGGGGGGCACGAGCAGTACTTC. Translation gives CAWSLAGGHEQYF. This chain links TRBV30 with TRBJ2-7; 11 positions match TRBD2. This CDR3 is 13 amino acids long. Unmatched junction bases numbered 2, after V lost 2 bases and J lost 5 bases. Germline CDR1 reads GTSNPN; CDR2 reads SVGIG (reference sequence).

The gene calls are TRBV28 and TRBJ2-7; 9 bases line up with TRBD1. Germline trimming cut 4 bases from V and 1 base from J; bases unmatched to any gene: 5. CDR1 MDHEN and CDR2 SYDVKM come from the germline V gene. CDR3 size: 15 residues. The CDR3 spells CASSSGQGFSYEQYF. CDR3 in DNA: TGTGCCAGCAGTTCGGGACAGGGCTTTTCCTACGAGCAGTACTTC.

This chain connects TRBV6-4 to TRBJ2-1, with TRBD2 matching over 15 bases. Germline V gene data show CDR1 as MRHNA and CDR2 as SNTAGT. The junction had 4 bases not matched to a gene; V was cut back by 3 bases and J by 7 bases. There are 16 residues in the CDR3. Written as DNA, the CDR3 is TGTGCCAGCAGTGATGGGACTAGCGGGGGGACAAATGAGCAGTTCTTC. Translation gives CASSDGTSGGTNEQFF.

The rearrangement uses TRBV28 and TRBJ2-7; TRBD1 might be the D (6 bases). Germline CDR1 and CDR2: MDHEN and SYDVKM. The CDR3 contains 13 residues. Trimming took off 7 bases at V and 4 bases at J, with 14 bases between the two ends. The CDR3 nucleotides read TGTGCCAGCACCAGGGGACAAGCGTACGAGCAGTACTTC. This sequence encodes CASTRGQAYEQYF.

This sequence joins TRBV9 and TRBJ1-2; 9 bases align to TRBD1. The length of the CDR3 is 19 residues. CDR1 and CDR2 (germline): SGDLS, YYNGEE. V shed 0 bases and J 4 bases; nucleotides not matched to a gene: 16. CDR3 protein: CASSVVPLDRGKGFYGYTF. In DNA, the CDR3 is TGTGCCAGCAGCGTAGTCCCCCTGGACAGGGGAAAGGGGTTCTATGGCTACACCTTC. The full variable domain, rest sourced from reference TRBV9 and TRBJ1-2, is DSGVTQTPKHLITATGQRVTLRCSPRSGDLSVYWYQQSLDQGLQFLIQYYNGEERAKGNILERFSAQQFPDLHSELNLSSLELGDSALYFCASSVVPLDRGKGFYGYTFGSGTRLTVV.

The sample holds a few counts of this clone. The J gene is TRBJ2-7, the V gene TRBV4-1; 9 bases are shared with TRBD2. CDR3 length equals 17 residues. The junction had 9 bases not matched to a gene; V was cut back by 1 base and J by 2 bases. CDR1 is MGHRA, CDR2 YSYEKL, per germline. CDR3 residues: CASSQADLGLATYEQYF. The CDR3 nucleotides read TGCGCCAGCAGCCAAGCTGACCTGGGACTAGCAACCTACGAGCAGTACTTC.

The genes are TRBV2 and TRBJ1-1; no firm D call. Trimming took off 8 bases at V and 2 bases at J, with 9 bases between the two ends. Germline assignment: CDR1 SNHLY and CDR2 FYNNEI. CDR3 size: 12 residues. The CDR3 DNA reads as TGTGCCAGCTCCGGGTCAAACACTGAAGCTTTCTTT. Its translation: CASSGSNTEAFF.

This rearrangement joins TRBV2 to TRBJ2-3; D may be TRBD2 (5 bases). Trimming removed 8 bases from V and 2 bases from J, with 20 bases in between. This CDR3 is built from 16 residues. From germline, CDR1 is SNHLY and CDR2 FYNNEI. The CDR3 here is CASASRVIGLTDTQYF. CDR3 in DNA: TGTGCCAGCGCATCCCGGGTCATCGGACTCACAGATACGCAGTATTTT.

The chain combines TRBV6-5 with TRBJ1-3, with TRBD1 matching over 8 bases. CDR1 is MNHEY and CDR2 is SVGAGI in the germline V gene. This CDR3 is 15 amino acids long. V lost 5 bases, J lost 2 bases, and 5 bases stayed unmatched. DNA of the CDR3: TGTGCCAGCAGTATTGGACAGGGCACTGGAAACACCATATATTTT. Translating it yields CASSIGQGTGNTIYF.

The V and J genes are TRBV29-1 and TRBJ2-3; possibly TRBD1 for D (5 bases). Germline lookup yields CDR1 SQVTM and CDR2 ANQGSEA. CDR3 length: 12 residues. Trimming took 3 bases from V and 3 from J, leaving 7 bases between them. The CDR3 DNA sequence: TGCAGCGTTGACAGGGCTACAGATACGCAGTATTTT. It specifies CSVDRATDTQYF.

The genes are TRBV10-1 and TRBJ2-1; 9 positions match TRBD2. This CDR3 has 15 residues. V lost 3 bases to trimming and J lost 10 bases; unmatched junction nucleotides: 10. Germline loops: CDR1 WNHNN, CDR2 SYGVQD (reference sequence). Here the CDR3 reads CASSEIAGALGEQFF. In nucleotides, the CDR3 is TGCGCCAGCAGTGAAATAGCGGGGGCCCTCGGAGAGCAGTTCTTC.

V gene TRBV5-6 combines with J gene TRBJ1-2; D possibly corresponds to TRBD1 (6 bases). CDR3 length: 13 residues. Trimming left V 2 bases short and J 2 bases short, with 7 bases between. Germline CDR1 SGHDT, CDR2 YYEEEE. The CDR3 loop is CASSLDRNYGYTF. Here the CDR3 DNA reads TGTGCCAGCAGCTTAGACAGGAACTATGGCTACACCTTC. Full variable domain (rest looked up from reference TRBV5-6 and TRBJ1-2): DAGVTQSPTHLIKTRGQQVTLRCSPKSGHDTVSWYQQALGQGPQFIFQYYEEEERQRGNFPDRFSGHQFPNYSSELNVNALLLGDSALYLCASSLDRNYGYTFGSGTRLTVV.

The rearrangement links TRBV18 to TRBJ2-7; D perhaps matches TRBD2 (6 bases). CDR1 is KGHSH and CDR2 is LQKENI in the germline V gene. Trimming took off 0 bases at V and 3 bases at J, with 12 bases between the two ends. The length of the CDR3 is 15 residues. The CDR3 here is CASSPPSSGYYEQYF. CDR3 sequence (DNA): TGTGCCAGCTCACCACCGAGTAGCGGCTACTACGAGCAGTACTTC.

The V and J genes are TRBV4-2 and TRBJ2-7, with TRBD2 matching 11 bases. This CDR3 has 15 residues. Looked up from germline, CDR1 is LGHNA and CDR2 is YNFKEQ. The trim removed 0 bases at V and 4 bases at J, leaving 2 bases unmatched. The CDR3 coding sequence is TGTGCCAGCAGCCAAGATCTAGCGGGGGGATACGAGCAGTACTTC. Amino acids: CASSQDLAGGYEQYF.

V and J are TRBV6-1 and TRBJ1-6; TRBD1 might be the D (5 bases). Trimming took 3 bases from V and 3 from J, leaving 12 bases between them. This CDR3 has 16 amino acids. The germline CDR1 and CDR2 sequences are MNHNS and SASEGT. The CDR3 loop reads CASSEEGSVYNSPLHF. The DNA for the CDR3 is TGTGCCAGCAGTGAGGAGGGGTCGGTCTATAATTCACCCCTCCACTTT.

This chain uses TRBV27 with TRBJ2-7, with D possibly being TRBD1 (6 bases). V was pared by 2 bases and J by 6 bases, with 14 bases between. The germline V gene encodes CDR1 MNHEY and CDR2 SMNVEV (reference sequence). This CDR3 is built from 14 residues. The CDR3 nucleotides are TGTGCCAGCAGTTTAGGGACCAGGGGATCCGAGCAGTACTTC. This translates into CASSLGTRGSEQYF.

The V and J genes are TRBV11-2 and TRBJ2-2; D perhaps matches TRBD1 (5 bases). Trimming cost V 4 bases and J 6 bases, with 12 bases left between them. The CDR3 has 14 amino acids. Germline CDR1 reads SGHAT; CDR2 reads FQNNGV. Here the CDR3 DNA reads TGTGCCAGCAGCTCACCCAGGGTCCCCGGGGAGCTGTTTTTT. Its translation: CASSSPRVPGELFF.

V gene TRBV5-1 combines with J gene TRBJ1-1; D is ambiguous. The CDR3 totals 15 residues. The germline V gene has CDR1 SGHRS and CDR2 YFSETQ. Trimming cost V 0 bases and J 4 bases, with 13 bases left between them. In DNA, the CDR3 is TGCGCCAGCAGCTTGGATCAGGTGGGGAGCACTGAAGCTTTCTTT. This sequence encodes CASSLDQVGSTEAFF.

This clone was detected a few times. The rearrangement uses TRBV12-3 or TRBV12-4 and TRBJ1-5, with 7 bases identical to TRBD1. Trimming cost V 1 base and J 13 bases; bases outside gene matches: 7. The CDR3 extends over 13 amino acids. The CDR3 region is CASSLESTGKQHF. The CDR3 region has the DNA TGTGCCAGCAGTTTAGAGTCGACAGGGAAGCAGCATTTT.

CDR3 nucleotide sequence: TGCGCCAGCAGCTTGGGAGGGCGTGAGATAAACAATCAGCCCCAGCATTTT. Translation gives CASSLGGREINNQPQHF. V usage is TRBV5-1 and J usage is TRBJ1-5; no reliable D call. CDR3 size: 17 residues. With 0 bases removed from V and 3 bases from J, the gap between germline ends came to 16 bases. Germline values: CDR1 SGHRS, CDR2 YFSETQ. Full variable domain (rest looked up from reference TRBV5-1 and TRBJ1-5): KAGVTQTPRYLIKTRGQQVTLSCSPISGHRSVSWYQQTPGQGLQFLFEYFSETQRNKGNFPGRFSGRQFSNSRSEMNVSTLELGDSALYLCASSLGGREINNQPQHFGDGTRLSIL.

The genes are TRBV2 and TRBJ1-2, with 9 bases aligning to TRBD1. Germline trimming cut 5 bases from V and 4 bases from J; bases unmatched to any gene: 5. The CDR3 loop spans 14 amino acids. Germline assignment: CDR1 SNHLY and CDR2 FYNNEI. As DNA, the CDR3 is TGTGCCAGCAGTTACAGGGGGCGCGTCTATGGCTACACCTTC. This gives the protein CASSYRGRVYGYTF.